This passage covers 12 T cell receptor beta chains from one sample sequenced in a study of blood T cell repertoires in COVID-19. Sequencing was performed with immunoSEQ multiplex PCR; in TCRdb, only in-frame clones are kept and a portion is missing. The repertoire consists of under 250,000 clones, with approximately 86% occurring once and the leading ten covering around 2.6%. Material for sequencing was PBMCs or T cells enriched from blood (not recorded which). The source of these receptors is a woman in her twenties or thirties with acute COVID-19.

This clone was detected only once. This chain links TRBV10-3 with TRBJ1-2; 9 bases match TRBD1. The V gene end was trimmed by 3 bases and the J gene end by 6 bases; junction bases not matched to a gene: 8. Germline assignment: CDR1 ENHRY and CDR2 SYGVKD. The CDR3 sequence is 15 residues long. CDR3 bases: TGTGCCATCAGTGAATCTCGACAGGGGGAGCATGGCTACACCTTC. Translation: CAISESRQGEHGYTF.

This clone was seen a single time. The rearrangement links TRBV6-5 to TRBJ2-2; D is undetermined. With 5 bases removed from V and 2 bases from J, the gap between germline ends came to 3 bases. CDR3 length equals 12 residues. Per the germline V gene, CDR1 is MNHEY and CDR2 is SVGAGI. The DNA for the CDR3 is TGTGCCAGCAGTCTTAACACCGGGGAGCTGTTTTTT. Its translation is CASSLNTGELFF.

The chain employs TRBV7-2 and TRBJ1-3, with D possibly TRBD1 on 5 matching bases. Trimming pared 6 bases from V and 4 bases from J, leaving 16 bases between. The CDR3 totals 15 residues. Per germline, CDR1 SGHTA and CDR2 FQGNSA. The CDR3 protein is CASSRTGVPGNTIYF. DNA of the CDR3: TGTGCCAGCAGTCGGACGGGGGTCCCGGGAAACACCATATATTTT.

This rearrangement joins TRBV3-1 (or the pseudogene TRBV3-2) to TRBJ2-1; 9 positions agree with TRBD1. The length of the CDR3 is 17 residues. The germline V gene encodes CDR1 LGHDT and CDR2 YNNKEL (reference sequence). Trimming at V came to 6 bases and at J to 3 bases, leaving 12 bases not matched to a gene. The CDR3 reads CASSTFPGTGSYNEQFF. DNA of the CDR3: TGTGCCAGCAGTACTTTTCCCGGGACAGGGAGCTACAATGAGCAGTTCTTC.

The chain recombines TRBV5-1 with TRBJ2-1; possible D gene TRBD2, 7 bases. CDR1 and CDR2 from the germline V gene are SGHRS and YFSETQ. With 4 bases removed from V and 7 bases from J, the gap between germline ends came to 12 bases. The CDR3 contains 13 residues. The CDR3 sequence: CASSRGGENEQFF. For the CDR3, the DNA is TGCGCCAGCAGCAGAGGGGGGGAAAATGAGCAGTTCTTC.

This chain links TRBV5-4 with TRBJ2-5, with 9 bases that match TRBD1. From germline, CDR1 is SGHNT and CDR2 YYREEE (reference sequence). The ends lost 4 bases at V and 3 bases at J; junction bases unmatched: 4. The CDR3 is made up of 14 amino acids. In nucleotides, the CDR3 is TGTGCCAGCAGCCGGGACAGGGCGGAAGAGACCCAGTACTTC. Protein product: CASSRDRAEETQYF.

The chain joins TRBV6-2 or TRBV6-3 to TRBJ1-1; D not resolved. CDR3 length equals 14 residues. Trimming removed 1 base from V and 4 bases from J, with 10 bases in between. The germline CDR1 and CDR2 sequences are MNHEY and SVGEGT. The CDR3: CASSYFTGSTEAFF. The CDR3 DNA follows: TGTGCCAGCAGTTACTTCACGGGGAGCACTGAAGCTTTCTTT.

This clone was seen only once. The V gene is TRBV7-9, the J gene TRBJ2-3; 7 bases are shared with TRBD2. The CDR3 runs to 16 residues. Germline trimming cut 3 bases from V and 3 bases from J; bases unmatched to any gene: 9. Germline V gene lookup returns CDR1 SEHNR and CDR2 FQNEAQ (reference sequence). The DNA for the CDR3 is TGTGCCAGCAGCTTCCTAAGTGGGAGGGATACAGATACGCAGTATTTT. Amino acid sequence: CASSFLSGRDTDTQYF.

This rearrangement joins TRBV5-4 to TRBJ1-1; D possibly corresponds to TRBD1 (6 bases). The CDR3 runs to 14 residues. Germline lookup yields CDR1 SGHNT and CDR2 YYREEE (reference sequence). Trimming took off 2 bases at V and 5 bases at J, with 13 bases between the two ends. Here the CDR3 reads CASSLGGGGTEAFF. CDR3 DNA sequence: TGTGCCAGCAGCTTAGGGGGTGGTGGGACTGAAGCTTTCTTT. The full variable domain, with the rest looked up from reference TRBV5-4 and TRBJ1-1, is ETGVTQSPTHLIKTRGQQVTLRCSSQSGHNTVSWYQQALGQGPQFIFQYYREEENGRGNFPPRFSGLQFPNYSSELNVNALELDDSALYLCASSLGGGGTEAFFGQGTRLTVV.

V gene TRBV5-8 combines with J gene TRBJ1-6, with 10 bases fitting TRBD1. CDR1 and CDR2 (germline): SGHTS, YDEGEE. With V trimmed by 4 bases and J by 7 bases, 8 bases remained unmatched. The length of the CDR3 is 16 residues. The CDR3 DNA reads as TGTGCCAGCAGCCCCGGGACAGGGGCTGGAAATTCACCCCTCCACTTT. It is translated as CASSPGTGAGNSPLHF.

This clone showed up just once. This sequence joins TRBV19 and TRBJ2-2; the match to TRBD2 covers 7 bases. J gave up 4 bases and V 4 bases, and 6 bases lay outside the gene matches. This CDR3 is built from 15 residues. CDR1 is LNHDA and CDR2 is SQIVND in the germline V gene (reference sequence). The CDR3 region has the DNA TGTGCCAGTAGTACTGTGCCGGGGGGCACCGGGGAGCTGTTTTTT. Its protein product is CASSTVPGGTGELFF. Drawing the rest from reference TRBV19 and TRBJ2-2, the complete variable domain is DGGITQSPKYLFRKEGQNVTLSCEQNLNHDAMYWYRQDPGQGLRLIYYSQIVNDFQKGDIAEGYSVSREKKESFPLTVTSAQKNPTAFYLCASSTVPGGTGELFFGEGSRLTVL.

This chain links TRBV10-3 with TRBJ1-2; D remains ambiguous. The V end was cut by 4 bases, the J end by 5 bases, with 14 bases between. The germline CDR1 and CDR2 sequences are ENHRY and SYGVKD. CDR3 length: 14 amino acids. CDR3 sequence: CAISGESIGYGYTF. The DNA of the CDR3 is TGTGCCATCAGTGGAGAGTCTATCGGGTATGGCTACACCTTC.